The sequence of this T cell receptor beta chain was determined in a study of T cells in Graves' hyperthyroidism and ophthalmopathy. Regarding the study as a whole: Most thyroid clonotypes expanded above 0.001 were also detected in blood.

The count of this clonotype is one. Antigen specificity is unknown. Using RNA transcripts as the source, TCR beta CDR3 regions were amplified. Initially, a first-round RT-PCR of the TCR CDR3 employed the HTBI primer set. MiXCR, applied by TCRdb to the multiplex PCR reads, yields one record per CDR3 protein. This sample has 480,000 or so distinct CDR3 sequences; 40% to 50% occur once, and the top ten carry about 40%. The CDR3 has 13 residues. Trimming removed 2 bases at V and 13 bases at J, with 20 bases between. Germline assignment: CDR1 GTSNPN and CDR2 SVGIG (reference sequence). This sequence joins TRBV30 and TRBJ1-1; D possibly corresponds to TRBD1 (5 bases). The sequencing sample was made of peripheral blood or thyroid tissue (not recorded which). The receptor's source is an adult woman with Graves' disease, either hyperthyroidism or ophthalmopathy (not recorded which). The CDR3 spells CAWSRKGWYIDFF. CDR3 bases: TGTGCCTGGAGTAGGAAGGGGTGGTATATTGATTTCTTT.